What follows are 27 T cell receptor beta chains derived from one specimen sequenced in a study of cytomegalovirus exposure and HLA in healthy donors. The PCR was carried out with 60 Vbeta primers and 13 Jbeta primers. Repertoires were generated with immunoSEQ multiplex PCR, while TCRdb's copy carries only in-frame clones and drops some. The sample has around 190,000 clones; approximately 79% are singletons. Source material: PBMCs. The receptor source for this set is a woman under 30 in good health and CMV-seronegative.

This sequence joins TRBV6-5 and TRBJ1-3; TRBD1 is a possible D gene (5 bases). CDR1 and CDR2 (germline): MNHEY, SVGAGI. The V end was cut by 5 bases, the J end by 1 base, with 12 bases between. This CDR3 comprises 15 residues. The CDR3 loop reads CASSRTGASGNTIYF. The CDR3 coding sequence is TGTGCCAGCAGTCGAACAGGTGCTTCTGGAAACACCATATATTTT.

The V call is TRBV6-4, the J call TRBJ2-7; 8 bases match TRBD1. CDR1 is MRHNA, CDR2 SNTAGT, per germline. The CDR3 has 13 amino acids. The J segment lost 4 bases and the V segment lost 3 bases, leaving 2 bases of the junction unmatched. The CDR3 reads CASSEDRGYEQYF. DNA of the CDR3: TGTGCCAGCAGTGAAGACAGGGGTTACGAGCAGTACTTC.

This clone has only one observation. This chain uses TRBV30 with TRBJ1-2; the D gene is possibly TRBD1 (5 bases). CDR3 size: 15 residues. V was shortened by 7 bases and J by 8 bases, with 26 bases between the two germline ends. From germline, CDR1 is GTSNPN and CDR2 SVGIG (reference sequence). CDR3 nucleotides: TGTGCCTCACCCGACCCGGGGCAGGGAGGAGGAGGCTACACCTTC. It specifies CASPDPGQGGGGYTF.

On this clone: The same CDR3 is also encoded by other DNA sequences in this sample. The gene calls are TRBV7-9 and TRBJ1-1; the match to TRBD1 covers 8 bases. With V trimmed by 5 bases and J by 4 bases, 3 bases remained unmatched. The CDR3 consists of 13 residues. Per the germline V gene, CDR1 is SEHNR and CDR2 is FQNEAQ (reference sequence). The CDR3: CASSLGQGTEAFF. The CDR3, as DNA: TGTGCCAGCAGCCTCGGACAGGGCACTGAAGCTTTCTTT.

The chain uses TRBV5-1 and TRBJ2-2, with TRBD2 identical over 8 bases. V lost 5 bases and J lost 7; bases outside the gene matches: 4. From germline, CDR1 is SGHRS and CDR2 YFSETQ. This CDR3 comprises 13 residues. The chain's CDR3 is CASRERENGELFF. CDR3 sequence (DNA): TGCGCCAGCAGGGAGCGGGAGAACGGGGAGCTGTTTTTT.

J is TRBJ1-1 and V is TRBV18; D is uncertain. Germline CDR1 is KGHSH and CDR2 is LQKENI. V lost 3 bases and J 4 bases, leaving 12 bases between the germline ends. The CDR3 consists of 14 residues. The CDR3 protein is CASSPLGGITEAFF. CDR3 DNA sequence: TGTGCCAGCTCACCCTTAGGAGGGATCACTGAAGCTTTCTTT.

This clone was seen only once. V usage is TRBV28 and J usage is TRBJ1-2; D perhaps matches TRBD1 (5 bases). The CDR3 runs to 14 residues. Germline values: CDR1 MDHEN, CDR2 SYDVKM. V lost 7 bases and J lost 2, with 14 bases in between. The CDR3 here is CASTATEQNYGYTF. CDR3 bases: TGTGCCAGCACCGCGACAGAGCAGAACTATGGCTACACCTTC.

The chain couples TRBV6-4 to TRBJ2-3, with D perhaps matching TRBD2 (6 bases). CDR3 length equals 12 residues. Germline CDR1 and CDR2: MRHNA and SNTAGT. V lost 3 bases and J 8 bases, leaving 9 bases between the germline ends. The DNA for the CDR3 is TGTGCCAGCAGTGATCGGGGGACTACGCAGTATTTT. The encoded protein is CASSDRGTTQYF.

The chain has TRBV2 and TRBJ1-2; the D is unclear. The CDR3 is made up of 12 amino acids. Trimming removed 4 bases at V and 7 bases at J, with 10 bases between. CDR1 is SNHLY and CDR2 is FYNNEI in the germline V gene. DNA for the CDR3: TGTGCCAGCAGTGGGCAGGTTACTGGCTACACCTTC. This sequence encodes CASSGQVTGYTF.

The chain is built from TRBV6-6 and TRBJ1-3; possible D gene TRBD1, 6 bases. The CDR3 totals 16 residues. From germline, CDR1 is MNHNY and CDR2 SVGAGI (reference sequence). V lost 2 bases, J lost 2 bases, and 13 bases lay in between. This chain's CDR3 is CASSYQQGLPGNTIYF. The CDR3 DNA reads TGTGCCAGCAGTTACCAACAGGGCCTCCCTGGAAACACCATATATTTT.

The chain carries TRBV5-1 and TRBJ2-2; TRBD1 matches 7 bases. The CDR3 has 17 amino acids. Germline values: CDR1 SGHRS, CDR2 YFSETQ. V gave up 3 bases and J gave up 0 bases; unmatched junction bases: 8. The CDR3 DNA is TGCGCCAGCAGCTATCCCGGGACAGCGTCGAACACCGGGGAGCTGTTTTTT. Residues: CASSYPGTASNTGELFF.

This chain connects TRBV28 to TRBJ1-2; 7 bases are a match to TRBD1. CDR1 is MDHEN and CDR2 is SYDVKM in the germline V gene. The ends lost 2 bases at V and 4 bases at J; junction bases unmatched: 4. This CDR3 has 14 residues. For the CDR3, the DNA is TGTGCCAGCAGTTTACGACAGGGCGCCTATGGCTACACCTTC. Amino acids: CASSLRQGAYGYTF.

This chain joins TRBV7-8 and TRBJ1-2; a possible D gene is TRBD1 (6 bases). Germline V gene data show CDR1 as SGHVS and CDR2 as FQNEAQ. Between the trimmed V and J ends, which lost 7 bases and 8 bases, there was a span of 17 bases. CDR3 size: 13 residues. The CDR3 here is CASTPDRSWGYTF. DNA for the CDR3: TGTGCCAGCACCCCTGACAGGTCTTGGGGCTACACCTTC. The whole variable domain, filled in from reference TRBV7-8 and TRBJ1-2, reads GAGVSQSPRYKVAKRGQDVALRCDPISGHVSLFWYQQALGQGPEFLTYFQNEAQLDKSGLPSDRFFAERPEGSVSTLKIQRTQQEDSAVYLCASTPDRSWGYTFGSGTRLTVV.

This sequence joins TRBV6-1 and TRBJ2-7; maybe TRBD2 (6 bases). V gave up 8 bases and J gave up 3 bases, with 14 bases separating them. CDR3 size: 13 residues. Germline-derived CDR1 and CDR2 are MNHNS and SASEGT. For the CDR3, the DNA is TGTGCCAGCCTCGGGACTCCCAACTACGAGCAGTACTTC. Its translation is CASLGTPNYEQYF.

The sample holds one count of this clone. This chain joins TRBV9 and TRBJ1-5; 11 nucleotides agree with TRBD1. The CDR3 loop spans 14 amino acids. The V gene's germline CDR1 is SGDLS and CDR2 YYNGEE. V was clipped by 3 bases and J by 7 bases; unmatched bases: 3. The CDR3 here is CASSAGQGGQPQHF. CDR3 coding DNA: TGTGCCAGCAGCGCGGGACAGGGGGGCCAGCCCCAGCATTTT.

This clone was seen a handful of times. The V gene is TRBV30, the J gene TRBJ2-2, with 11 bases that match TRBD2. The CDR3 has 12 amino acids. The J segment lost 9 bases and the V segment lost 3 bases, leaving 0 bases of the junction unmatched. Germline CDR1 reads GTSNPN; CDR2 reads SVGIG (reference sequence). The CDR3 loop is CAWRTSGRELFF. CDR3 DNA sequence: TGTGCCTGGAGGACTAGCGGGAGGGAGCTGTTTTTT. The complete variable domain, with remaining parts taken from reference TRBV30 and TRBJ2-2, reads SQTIHQWPATLVQPVGSPLSLECTVEGTSNPNLYWYRQAAGRGLQLLFYSVGIGQISSEVPQNLSASRPQDRQFILSSKKLLLSDSGFYLCAWRTSGRELFFGEGSRLTVL.

This chain connects TRBV5-1 to TRBJ1-3; D not resolved. The CDR3 runs 14 residues. CDR1 and CDR2 (germline): SGHRS, YFSETQ. Trimming removed 0 bases from V and 0 bases from J, with 4 bases in between. The CDR3 region is CASSLGSSGNTIYF. The CDR3 region has the DNA TGCGCCAGCAGCTTGGGGAGCTCTGGAAACACCATATATTTT.

The chain links TRBV19 to TRBJ2-1; D is ambiguous. Germline CDR1 is LNHDA and CDR2 is SQIVND (reference sequence). V was trimmed by 1 base and J by 6 bases, leaving 4 bases between them. There are 12 residues in the CDR3. This chain's CDR3 is CASSIASNEQFF. DNA for the CDR3: TGTGCCAGTAGTATAGCGAGCAATGAGCAGTTCTTC.

The CDR3, as DNA: TGTGCCAGCAGCTCCGCCACAGGGGCCCGCAATCAGCCCCAGCATTTT. This encodes CASSSATGARNQPQHF. The genes are TRBV7-2 and TRBJ1-5, with TRBD1 identical over 7 bases. J was trimmed by 2 bases and V by 4 bases; bases with no gene match: 8. Germline CDR1 and CDR2: SGHTA and FQGNSA. The CDR3 is 16 residues long.

V is TRBV27 and J is TRBJ1-1; the match to TRBD1 covers 11 bases. Trimming took 0 bases from V and 4 from J; bases not matched to a gene: 1. This CDR3 is built from 15 residues. The germline gives CDR1 MNHEY, CDR2 SMNVEV (reference sequence). CDR3 nucleotide sequence: TGTGCCAGCAGTTTATCGGGGACAGGGGGCACTGAAGCTTTCTTT. The encoded protein is CASSLSGTGGTEAFF.

This clone is categorized as medium-sized. V gene TRBV25-1 combines with J gene TRBJ1-1; D may be TRBD1 (6 bases). CDR3 length equals 14 residues. CDR1 is MGHDK and CDR2 is SYGVNS in the germline V gene. V shed 4 bases and J shed 1 base, with 10 bases lying between them. The CDR3 reads CASSAATGNTEAFF. CDR3 bases: TGTGCCAGCAGTGCCGCGACAGGGAACACTGAAGCTTTCTTT. Looking up the rest from reference TRBV25-1 and TRBJ1-1 gives the full variable domain: EADIYQTPRYLVIGTGKKITLECSQTMGHDKMYWYQQDPGMELHLIHYSYGVNSTEKGDLSSESTVSRIRTEHFPLTLESARPSHTSQYLCASSAATGNTEAFFGQGTRLTVV.

This clone turned up a few times. The chain links TRBV5-4 to TRBJ2-4, with D tentatively TRBD1 (6 bases). Looked up from germline, CDR1 is SGHNT and CDR2 is YYREEE (reference sequence). V lost 4 bases to trimming and J lost 3 bases, with 17 bases between them. This CDR3 spans 16 amino acids. CDR3 coding DNA: TGTGCCAGCAGCCCCGGGGTGGGGGCAGGCAAAAACATTCAGTACTTC. Its translation is CASSPGVGAGKNIQYF.

V is TRBV20-1 and J is TRBJ1-1, with D perhaps matching TRBD1 (6 bases). Germline V gives CDR1 DFQATT, CDR2 SNEGSKA (reference sequence). This CDR3 spans 11 amino acids. Trimming pared 7 bases from V and 4 bases from J, leaving 10 bases between. DNA of the CDR3: TGCAGTGGGCAGGGGCCCACTGAAGCTTTCTTT. It specifies CSGQGPTEAFF.

This clone came up once. The chain combines TRBV27 with TRBJ2-2, with D perhaps matching TRBD2 (6 bases). The germline gives CDR1 MNHEY, CDR2 SMNVEV (reference sequence). The V end was cut by 1 base, the J end by 7 bases, with 7 bases between. The CDR3 has 13 amino acids. The CDR3 DNA is TGTGCCAGCAGTTTATGGGGGGTCGGGGAGCTGTTTTTT. It specifies CASSLWGVGELFF.

The table lists this clone with a count of one. The V call is TRBV25-1, the J call TRBJ2-7; D uncertain. The germline CDR1 and CDR2 sequences are MGHDK and SYGVNS. This CDR3 spans 11 amino acids. Deletions cut 8 bases from V and 2 bases from J, with 7 bases between. CDR3 region: CASRHTYEQYF. Here the CDR3 DNA reads TGTGCCAGCCGACACACCTACGAGCAGTACTTC.

V gene TRBV27 combines with J gene TRBJ1-6, with TRBD1 matching over 10 bases. The trim removed 5 bases at V and 6 bases at J, leaving 10 bases unmatched. CDR1 MNHEY and CDR2 SMNVEV come from the germline V gene (reference sequence). The CDR3 consists of 17 residues. The CDR3 loop is CASSVQTGGTINSPLHF. The DNA of the CDR3 is TGTGCCAGCAGTGTACAGACAGGGGGCACTATTAATTCACCCCTCCACTTT.

The chain employs TRBV4-1 and TRBJ2-7, with 9 nucleotides matching TRBD2. This CDR3 has 16 amino acids. V trimming: 1 base; J trimming: 7 bases; junction bases outside the gene matches: 11. Germline V gene sequence: CDR1 MGHRA, CDR2 YSYEKL. The chain's CDR3 is CASSQGRLAESREQYF. The CDR3 DNA reads as TGCGCCAGCAGCCAAGGCCGACTAGCGGAGAGTCGGGAGCAGTACTTC.